Listed below are T cell receptor beta chains from one sample, sequenced in a study of response to subunit inactivated influenza vaccine. MiXCR, applied by TCRdb to the RT-PCR reads, yields one record per CDR3 protein. The repertoire has about 540,000 distinct CDR3 sequences, roughly 23% of them found once; the top ten carry approximately 2.9%. These data were also reused for a study on T cells expressing NK-cell markers.

The starting material was CD4+ T cells sorted from PBMCs, obtained about 13 days after vaccination. Receptors were obtained from a man aged 45-60 years who received an inactivated influenza vaccine. Both conserved end residues are part of each CDR3. The order of the fields is J gene, clone size, V gene, D gene, CDR3 DNA, CDR3 protein. The D gene is left open where the match is weak. Clone size appears in some rows only: once, few, many, or a class for an expanded clone.

J: TRBJ2-1
size: NA
V: TRBV20-1
D: NA
DNA: TGCAGTGCTAGAGGGCGTAGGGAGCAGTTCTTC
CDR3: CSARGRREQFF

J: TRBJ1-2
size: many
V: TRBV5-1
D: NA
DNA: TGCGCCAGCAGCCCCCGAGCAGGGGATGGCTACACCTTC
CDR3: CASSPRAGDGYTF

J: TRBJ2-1
size: few
V: TRBV11-2
D: TRBD2
DNA: TGTGCCAGCAGCCTTAGGGTAGTAGCGGGGTACTTGAATGAGCAGTTCTTC
CDR3: CASSLRVVAGYLNEQFF

J: TRBJ2-2
size: few
V: TRBV29-1
D: TRBD1
DNA: TGCAGCGTAAGGACAGGGGCGAACACCGGGGAGCTGTTTTTT
CDR3: CSVRTGANTGELFF

J: TRBJ1-5
size: NA
V: TRBV12-3/TRBV12-4
D: NA
DNA: TGTGCCAGCAGTGGGAGGGATTATAGCAATCAGCCCCAGCATTTT
CDR3: CASSGRDYSNQPQHF

J: TRBJ2-5
size: many
V: TRBV28
D: NA
DNA: TGTGCCAGCAGTACTCCTACCGAGGGGGAAGAGACCCAGTACTTC
CDR3: CASSTPTEGEETQYF

J: TRBJ2-7
size: NA
V: TRBV4-2
D: NA
DNA: TGTGCCAGCAGCCAAGATAAGGGACGGCCCTACGAGCAGTACTTC
CDR3: CASSQDKGRPYEQYF

J: TRBJ1-1
size: NA
V: TRBV20-1
D: NA
DNA: TGCAGTGCTAGGGGGGCTGGTACTGAAGCTTTCTTT
CDR3: CSARGAGTEAFF

J: TRBJ1-5
size: few
V: TRBV19
D: NA
DNA: TGTGCTAGTAAAGAGTTTATGGGCAATCAGCCCCAGCATTTT
CDR3: CASKEFMGNQPQHF

J: TRBJ1-2
size: few
V: TRBV2
D: TRBD1
DNA: TGTGCCAGCAGGCCGGGACAGGGTGATGGCTACACCTTC
CDR3: CASRPGQGDGYTF

J: TRBJ1-6
size: few
V: TRBV25-1
D: TRBD1
DNA: TGTGCCAGCAGGCGAACCGCCGGGACAGGGGGCGGGGATAATTCACCCCTCCACTTT
CDR3: CASRRTAGTGGGDNSPLHF

J: TRBJ1-2
size: few
V: TRBV28
D: NA
DNA: TGTGCCAGCAGCCAAAGGGGCTATGGCTACACCTTC
CDR3: CASSQRGYGYTF

J: TRBJ2-5
size: NA
V: TRBV2
D: NA
DNA: TGTGCCAGCACCGAACGGCAGTTAGAGACCCAGTACTTC
CDR3: CASTERQLETQYF

J: TRBJ1-2
size: NA
V: TRBV11-2
D: NA
DNA: TGTGCCAGCAGCTTAGAGGGGACATTACGCTATGGCTACACCTTC
CDR3: CASSLEGTLRYGYTF

J: TRBJ2-1
size: few
V: TRBV24-1
D: NA
DNA: TGTGCCACCAGTGACGGCGGGTTGGGGAACAATGAGCAGTTCTTC
CDR3: CATSDGGLGNNEQFF

J: TRBJ1-2
size: few
V: TRBV7-3
D: NA
DNA: TGTGCCAGCAGCCCAGTCGGGGACCCCAGGGCTGGCTACACCTTC
CDR3: CASSPVGDPRAGYTF

J: TRBJ1-5
size: NA
V: TRBV29-1
D: NA
DNA: TGCAGCGTTGGGGGGGCGAGGAATCAGCCCCAGCATTTT
CDR3: CSVGGARNQPQHF

J: TRBJ2-6
size: NA
V: TRBV7-7
D: NA
DNA: TGTGCCAGCAGCTTAGTAGTGTGCACCTCTGGGGCCAACGTCCTGACTTTC
CDR3: CASSLVVCTSGANVLTF

J: TRBJ1-1
size: NA
V: TRBV15
D: NA
DNA: TGTGCCACCAGCTCAAACAGGGACACTGAAGCTTTCTTT
CDR3: CATSSNRDTEAFF

J: TRBJ2-1
size: few
V: TRBV20-1
D: NA
DNA: TGCAGTGCTAGAGGGGTGGCTCCTCAATCCTACAATGAGCAGTTCTTC
CDR3: CSARGVAPQSYNEQFF

J: TRBJ2-5
size: NA
V: TRBV7-9
D: NA
DNA: TGTGCCAGCAGCTACCTCGGGGACGAGGAGACCCAGTACTTC
CDR3: CASSYLGDEETQYF

J: TRBJ2-5
size: NA
V: TRBV7-3
D: NA
DNA: TGTGCCAGCAGCCCAACGGGGTGGGAGACCCAGTACTTC
CDR3: CASSPTGWETQYF

J: TRBJ1-2
size: NA
V: TRBV30
D: TRBD1
DNA: TGTGCCTTCCCACGTCGAGGGACAGGGGACAACTATGGCTACACCTTC
CDR3: CAFPRRGTGDNYGYTF

J: TRBJ1-4
size: few
V: TRBV30
D: NA
DNA: TGTGCCTGGAGTGTTCCTGGGTGGGAAAAACTGTTTTTT
CDR3: CAWSVPGWEKLFF

J: TRBJ1-3
size: many
V: TRBV12-3/TRBV12-4
D: NA
DNA: TGTGCCAGCAGTCCCCTCAGCTCTGGAAACACCATATATTTT
CDR3: CASSPLSSGNTIYF

J: TRBJ2-7
size: NA
V: TRBV10-3
D: NA
DNA: TGTGCCATCAGTGAGTCGCCAGGGCGTAGCTCCTACGAGCAGTACTTC
CDR3: CAISESPGRSSYEQYF

J: TRBJ2-5
size: few
V: TRBV20-1
D: TRBD1
DNA: TGCAGTGCCCGGACAGGGTGGGAGACCCAGTACTTC
CDR3: CSARTGWETQYF

J: TRBJ1-1
size: NA
V: TRBV15
D: NA
DNA: TGTGCCACCAGCCGGGGGTCCCTGGACGTTTTCTTT
CDR3: CATSRGSLDVFF

J: TRBJ2-7
size: NA
V: TRBV7-2
D: NA
DNA: TGTGCCAGCAGCCAAGGCCCAGGGGACTGGTGGGAGCAGTACTTC
CDR3: CASSQGPGDWWEQYF

J: TRBJ1-4
size: few
V: TRBV12-3/TRBV12-4
D: NA
DNA: TGTGCCAGCAGTTCCCGTGTTGAAAAACTGTTTTTT
CDR3: CASSSRVEKLFF

J: TRBJ2-1
size: many
V: TRBV12-3/TRBV12-4
D: NA
DNA: TGTGCCAGCAGTTATATCTCTGGAGGGCTAAAGCAGTTCTTC
CDR3: CASSYISGGLKQFF

J: TRBJ2-2
size: NA
V: TRBV4-2
D: NA
DNA: TGTGCCAGCAGCCAAGAGGCGCTAGCAGAGAGGACCGGGGAGCTGTTTTTT
CDR3: CASSQEALAERTGELFF

J: TRBJ2-1
size: few
V: TRBV14
D: TRBD1
DNA: TGTGCCAGCAGCCAAGATTGGGGCAGGGGGCTAGACAATGAGCAGTTCTTC
CDR3: CASSQDWGRGLDNEQFF

J: TRBJ2-2
size: NA
V: TRBV20-1
D: TRBD2
DNA: TGCAGTGCCATGACTAGCGGGAGGGAAAAGGTTGTTAGGACCGGGGAGCTGTTTTTT
CDR3: CSAMTSGREKVVRTGELFF

J: TRBJ2-5
size: few
V: TRBV7-8
D: TRBD2
DNA: TGTGCCAGCAGCTTAATGGGGTCTAGCGGCCTGTCCGAGACCCAGTACTTC
CDR3: CASSLMGSSGLSETQYF

J: TRBJ2-1
size: few
V: TRBV24-1
D: NA
DNA: TGTGCCACCAGTGATTCGCTGACTTTTTTCCAGTTCTTC
CDR3: CATSDSLTFFQFF

J: TRBJ2-2
size: NA
V: TRBV5-1
D: NA
DNA: TGTGCCAGCAGCTTGGTCCCAGGGCTGAACACCGGGGAGCTGTTTTTT
CDR3: CASSLVPGLNTGELFF

J: TRBJ1-2
size: few
V: TRBV12-3/TRBV12-4
D: NA
DNA: TGTGCCAGCAGCCTGGGACATGGCTACACCTTC
CDR3: CASSLGHGYTF

J: TRBJ1-4
size: NA
V: TRBV4-3
D: TRBD1
DNA: TGCGCCAGCAGCATCCGGACAGGAGCAACTAATGAAAAACTGTTTTTT
CDR3: CASSIRTGATNEKLFF

J: TRBJ2-7
size: few
V: TRBV7-2
D: TRBD1
DNA: TGTGCCAGCAGACCCGCGACAGGGGACGAGCAGTACTTC
CDR3: CASRPATGDEQYF